The 11 T cell receptor beta chains below all came from one sample that was sequenced in a study of cytomegalovirus exposure and HLA in healthy donors. The PCR contained 60 Vbeta and 13 Jbeta primers. The table came from immunoSEQ multiplex PCR; TCRdb's copy has only in-frame clones and leaves some out. Here the sample spans about 150,000 clones, approximately 79% being singletons. Sequencing was carried out using PBMCs. Receptors originate from a man between 50 and 59 years old in good health and CMV-seropositive.

Concerning this clone: One end of the junction is discordant with germline, which a read error may explain. The rearrangement joins TRBV7-9 to TRBJ2-7; D possibly corresponds to TRBD1 (7 bases). The CDR3 is made up of 15 amino acids. Germline CDR1 SEHNR, CDR2 FQNEAQ (reference sequence). The CDR3 DNA reads TGTGCCAGCAGCACGGAGGGACAGTTCCACTACGGGCAGTACTTC. Encoded protein: CASSTEGQFHYGQYF.

V usage is TRBV18 and J usage is TRBJ2-7; 8 bases agree with TRBD1. Unmatched junction bases numbered 2, after V lost 4 bases and J lost 0 bases. The CDR3 is 14 amino acids. Germline values: CDR1 KGHSH, CDR2 LQKENI. This chain's CDR3 is CASSRDRSSYEQYF. CDR3 sequence (DNA): TGTGCCAGCTCACGGGACAGGAGCTCCTACGAGCAGTACTTC.

The chain has TRBV2 and TRBJ1-1; D might be TRBD1 (5 bases). V was trimmed by 2 bases and J by 7 bases, leaving 5 bases between them. Per germline, CDR1 SNHLY and CDR2 FYNNEI. The CDR3 is 11 residues long. Here the CDR3 DNA reads TGTGCCAGCAGTGAAAGGGGTGAAGCTTTCTTT. It encodes CASSERGEAFF. Combining the CDR3 with reference TRBV2 and TRBJ1-1 gives the whole variable domain EPEVTQTPSHQVTQMGQEVILRCVPISNHLYFYWYRQILGQKVEFLVSFYNNEISEKSEIFDDQFSVERPDGSNFTLKIRSTKLEDSAMYFCASSERGEAFFGQGTRLTVV.

V gene TRBV7-3 combines with J gene TRBJ1-2, with a possible D match to TRBD1 (5 bases). CDR1 is SGHTA, CDR2 FQGTGA, per germline. The CDR3 covers 15 residues. V was pared by 5 bases and J by 3 bases, with 16 bases between. Here the CDR3 DNA reads TGTGCCAGCAGCCCCTGGGGGAGGGAAGACTATGGCTACACCTTC. Its translation: CASSPWGREDYGYTF.

CDR3 sequence reads: CASSIVSTGGPPQHF. In nucleotides, the CDR3 is TGTGCCAGTAGTATAGTATCTACAGGGGGTCCGCCCCAGCATTTT. This sequence joins TRBV19 and TRBJ1-5, with 8 bases that match TRBD1. CDR3 length: 15 amino acids. CDR1 and CDR2 from the germline V gene are LNHDA and SQIVND (reference sequence). V dropped 1 base and J dropped 9; count of bases not matched to a gene: 8.

This chain joins TRBV10-2 and TRBJ1-5, with 7 bases fitting TRBD1. V was pared by 6 bases and J by 6 bases, with 8 bases of the junction left unmatched. Germline V gene lookup returns CDR1 WSHSY and CDR2 SAAADI. The CDR3 is 14 amino acids. The CDR3 sequence: CASRERGLSQPQHF. In DNA, the CDR3 is TGCGCCAGCAGGGAGAGGGGGCTAAGTCAGCCCCAGCATTTT.

This chain connects TRBV27 to TRBJ1-2; TRBD1 is a possible D gene (6 bases). Trimming stripped 7 bases from V and 4 bases from J, with 13 bases between. From germline, CDR1 is MNHEY and CDR2 SMNVEV (reference sequence). This CDR3 has 13 amino acids. This chain's CDR3 is CASITRGTYGYTF. The CDR3 DNA reads TGTGCCAGCATCACTAGGGGGACCTATGGCTACACCTTC.

The chain uses TRBV18 and TRBJ2-3; TRBD2 matches 9 bases. After removal of 8 bases from V and 0 bases from J, the junction contained 6 bases not matched to a gene. The CDR3 totals 15 residues. In germline, CDR1 is KGHSH, CDR2 LQKENI. The chain's CDR3 is CASAATSGSTDTQYF. As DNA, the CDR3 is TGTGCCAGCGCTGCAACTAGCGGGAGCACAGATACGCAGTATTTT.

The chain links TRBV11-2 to TRBJ2-5, with 7 bases aligning to TRBD2. V dropped 4 bases and J dropped 2; count of bases not matched to a gene: 1. The CDR3 runs to 13 residues. Looked up from germline, CDR1 is SGHAT and CDR2 is FQNNGV. The CDR3 loop reads CASSSGLQETQYF. The CDR3 nucleotides are TGTGCCAGCAGCTCGGGACTACAAGAGACCCAGTACTTC.

The chain uses TRBV11-3 and TRBJ2-7; 7 bases match TRBD1. From germline, CDR1 is SGHNT and CDR2 YENEEA. V dropped 5 bases and J dropped 3; count of bases not matched to a gene: 7. CDR3 length: 14 amino acids. CDR3 in amino acids: CASSPGQASYEQYF. CDR3 nucleotides: TGTGCCAGCAGCCCAGGACAGGCGAGCTACGAGCAGTACTTC.

The chain combines TRBV11-2 with TRBJ1-2; 8 positions agree with TRBD1. CDR1 is SGHAT, CDR2 FQNNGV, per germline. With 5 bases clipped from V and 2 bases from J, the junction kept 10 bases outside the gene matches. This CDR3 is built from 16 residues. In nucleotides, the CDR3 is TGTGCCAGCAGCCCGGCCGCGGGACAGGAAAACTATGGCTACACCTTC. Translation gives CASSPAAGQENYGYTF.